One and the same sample provided the 7 T cell receptor beta chains below, sequenced in a study of OX40 agonist ivuxolimab in advanced cancers. Clones were read by immunoSEQ multiplex PCR, and TCRdb kept only the in-frame ones, dropping some. The table shows 73,000 or so clones, with 84% occurring only once. The sequenced sample was CD4+ or CD8+ T cells sorted from blood, obtained in a trial of the OX40 agonist ivuxolimab. The receptors originated from an adult with an advanced solid tumor such as melanoma, head and neck, liver or kidney cancer.

This chain joins TRBV12-5 and TRBJ2-1, with TRBD2 matching 13 bases. The V gene's germline CDR1 is LGHNT and CDR2 FRNRAP. There are 16 residues in the CDR3. V trimming: 2 bases; J trimming: 7 bases; junction bases outside the gene matches: 5. The CDR3 nucleotides are TGTGCTAGTGGTTTGAGCGGACTAGCGGGAGCAAATGAGCAGTTCTTC. Translating it yields CASGLSGLAGANEQFF.

V is TRBV30 and J is TRBJ1-3, with D unresolved. The V end lost 5 bases, the J end lost 2 bases, and 10 bases lay between the germline ends. The length of the CDR3 is 13 residues. CDR1 GTSNPN and CDR2 SVGIG come from the germline V gene (reference sequence). CDR3 in DNA: TGTGCCTGGGGGTGGGCCACTGGAAACACCATATATTTT. It is translated as CAWGWATGNTIYF.

V and J are TRBV12-2 and TRBJ2-7; the table's D call, TRBD1, was not checked against the DNA. TRBV12-2 is designated a pseudogene. The CDR3 loop spans 16 amino acids. The CDR3 sequence: CASRLASRQGNGEQYF. The CDR3 nucleotides are TGTGCAAGTCGCTTAGCCTCTCGACAGGGGAACGGCGAGCAGTACTTC.

The CDR3 is CASSLLGQGSSGANVLTF. CDR3 nucleotide sequence: TGTGCCAGCAGCTTATTAGGGCAGGGGAGCTCTGGGGCCAACGTCCTGACTTTC. The rearrangement links TRBV7-6 to TRBJ2-6, with a tentative D call TRBD1 (6 bases). The CDR3 has 18 amino acids. Trimming took 2 bases from V and 0 from J, leaving 14 bases between them. Germline V CDR1 and CDR2: SGHVS, FNYEAQ.

The chain has TRBV28 and TRBJ2-7, with unresolved D. The CDR3 sequence is 11 residues long. The ends were cut back, 10 bases at V and 5 bases at J, with 12 bases in the middle. Per the germline V gene, CDR1 is MDHEN and CDR2 is SYDVKM. CDR3 residues: CATLTEDEQYF. In nucleotides, the CDR3 is TGTGCCACCTTGACCGAAGACGAGCAGTACTTC. The complete variable domain, with remaining parts taken from reference TRBV28 and TRBJ2-7, reads DVKVTQSSRYLVKRTGEKVFLECVQDMDHENMFWYRQDPGLGLRLIYFSYDVKMKEKGDIPEGYSVSREKKERFSLILESASTNQTSMYLCATLTEDEQYFGPGTRLTVT.

V gene TRBV30 combines with J gene TRBJ2-2; TRBD2 agrees at 7 bases. The CDR3 sequence is 14 residues long. Germline V CDR1 and CDR2: GTSNPN, SVGIG (reference sequence). With V trimmed by 0 bases and J by 5 bases, 3 bases remained unmatched. The CDR3 spells CAWSVRGVTGELFF. The CDR3 DNA reads as TGTGCCTGGAGTGTACGGGGGGTGACCGGGGAGCTGTTTTTT.

The gene calls are TRBV7-2 and TRBJ2-7; perhaps TRBD2 as D (7 bases). The V gene's germline CDR1 is SGHTA and CDR2 FQGNSA. Trimming pared 1 base from V and 2 bases from J, leaving 12 bases between. CDR3 length: 15 residues. CDR3 DNA: TGTGCCAGCAGCTTAGTTGCGGGGGCGACCTACGAGCAGTACTTC. This gives the protein CASSLVAGATYEQYF.